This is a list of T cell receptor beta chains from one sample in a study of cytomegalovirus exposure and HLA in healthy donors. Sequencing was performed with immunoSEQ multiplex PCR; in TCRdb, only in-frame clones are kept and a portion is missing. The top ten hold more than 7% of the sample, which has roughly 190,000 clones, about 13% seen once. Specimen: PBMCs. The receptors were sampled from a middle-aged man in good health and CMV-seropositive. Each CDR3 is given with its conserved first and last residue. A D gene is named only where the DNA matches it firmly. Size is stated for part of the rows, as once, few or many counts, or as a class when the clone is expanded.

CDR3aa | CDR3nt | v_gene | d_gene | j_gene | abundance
CAISDRSGYSDTQYF | TGTGCCATCAGTGATAGGAGCGGATACTCAGATACGCAGTATTTT | TRBV10-3 | - | TRBJ2-3 | few
CASMKVAGGGLETQYF | TGTGCCAGTATGAAAGTGGCGGGGGGCGGTTTGGAGACCCAGTACTTC | TRBV19 | TRBD2 | TRBJ2-5 | -
CASSAGGQPQHF | TGTGCCAGCAGCGCGGGAGGTCAGCCCCAGCATTTT | TRBV7-9 | - | TRBJ1-5 | -
CASSLVGGRGYTF | TGTGCCAGCAGCTTGGTAGGGGGTCGGGGCTACACCTTC | TRBV5-4 | - | TRBJ1-2 | -
CARGQGGNYGYTF | TGTGCCAGGGGACAGGGGGGTAACTATGGCTACACCTTC | TRBV2 | TRBD1 | TRBJ1-2 | -
CASRPGGQGLYEQYF | TGTGCCAGCAGACCCGGGGGACAGGGCCTGTACGAGCAGTACTTC | TRBV6-5 | TRBD1 | TRBJ2-7 | -
CASTQRSGDGGELFF | TGTGCCAGCACCCAAAGGAGCGGGGACGGCGGGGAGCTGTTTTTT | TRBV7-9 | TRBD2 | TRBJ2-2 | few
CASSPQGRLNEKLFF | TGTGCCAGCAGCCCCCAGGGTAGGCTTAATGAAAAACTGTTTTTT | TRBV5-5 | - | TRBJ1-4 | -
CASSPRQGWSYEQYF | TGTGCCAGCAGTCCCCGACAGGGGTGGTCCTACGAGCAGTACTTC | TRBV6-5 | TRBD1 | TRBJ2-7 | -
CASSLANYIGETQYF | TGTGCCAGCAGCTTAGCTAACTACATCGGAGAGACCCAGTACTTC | TRBV7-9 | - | TRBJ2-5 | few
CASSDELAGKETQYF | TGTGCCAGCAGTGACGAACTAGCGGGTAAAGAGACCCAGTACTTC | TRBV6-4 | TRBD2 | TRBJ2-5 | -
CASSATGRVGELFF | TGTGCCAGTAGTGCGACAGGGAGAGTCGGGGAGCTGTTTTTT | TRBV19 | TRBD1 | TRBJ2-2 | -
CASSPFTGDTQYF | TGTGCCAGCAGCCCATTCACAGGGGATACGCAGTATTTT | TRBV7-9 | - | TRBJ2-3 | few
CASRRLQSYEQYF | TGTGCCAGCAGGCGCCTTCAATCCTACGAGCAGTACTTC | TRBV6-5 | - | TRBJ2-7 | few
CASSYSGSYGYTF | TGTGCCAGCAGTTACTCAGGGAGCTATGGCTACACCTTC | TRBV6-5 | - | TRBJ1-2 | few
CASSLTLWGQNTEAFF | TGTGCCAGCAGCTTAACCCTATGGGGGCAGAACACTGAAGCTTTCTTT | TRBV7-9 | - | TRBJ1-1 | few
CASSPGQGAVRDTEAFF | TGTGCCAGCTCACCAGGACAGGGGGCTGTAAGAGACACTGAAGCTTTCTTT | TRBV18 | TRBD1 | TRBJ1-1 | -
CASSQDQATVFSNIQYF | TGCGCCAGCAGCCAAGATCAAGCGACAGTGTTTTCCAACATTCAGTACTTC | TRBV4-3 | - | TRBJ2-4 | few
CASSSRGGNTEAFF | TGTGCCAGCAGTAGTCGGGGGGGGAACACTGAAGCTTTCTTT | TRBV28 | - | TRBJ1-1 | few
CASSLVPHDRRQNQPQHF | TGCGCCAGCAGCTTGGTTCCTCATGACAGGAGGCAGAATCAGCCCCAGCATTTT | TRBV5-1 | - | TRBJ1-5 | -
CASSPPGYEQYF | TGTGCCAGCAGCCCCCCAGGTTACGAGCAGTACTTC | TRBV11-2 | - | TRBJ2-7 | -
CASKVRVLDTQYF | TGTGCCAGCAAGGTCAGGGTATTAGATACGCAGTATTTT | TRBV2 | - | TRBJ2-3 | few
CASSRPAGGLEGYTF | TGTGCCAGCTCACGGCCGGCGGGGGGGCTTGAAGGCTACACCTTC | TRBV18 | - | TRBJ1-2 | -
CASRRTGEYTEAFF | TGTGCCAGTAGACGGACAGGGGAGTATACTGAAGCTTTCTTT | TRBV19 | TRBD1 | TRBJ1-1 | few
CASSFGAGSTDTQYF | TGCGCCAGCAGCTTTGGGGCAGGCAGCACAGATACGCAGTATTTT | TRBV5-1 | - | TRBJ2-3 | few
CASSQQAGSGNTIYF | TGTGCCAGCAGTCAACAGGCCGGCTCTGGAAACACCATATATTTT | TRBV25-1 | - | TRBJ1-3 | few
CASSFEETYNSPLHF | TGTGCCAGCAGCTTTGAGGAAACCTATAATTCACCCCTCCACTTT | TRBV7-6 | - | TRBJ1-6 | few
CASSRSGGAVSGELFF | TGTGCCAGCAGTCGGAGCGGGGGGGCTGTCTCCGGGGAGCTGTTTTTT | TRBV28 | TRBD2 | TRBJ2-2 | -
CATSRGPGGNTIYF | TGTGCCACCAGCAGAGGTCCAGGTGGAAACACCATATATTTT | TRBV15 | - | TRBJ1-3 | few
CASNTGTWHTEAFF | TGTGCCAGCAACACCGGGACTTGGCACACTGAAGCTTTCTTT | TRBV6-5 | - | TRBJ1-1 | -
CATSRGTDLGGEVSPLHF | TGTGCCACCAGCAGGGGGACGGATTTAGGGGGGGAGGTTTCACCCCTCCACTTT | TRBV15 | - | TRBJ1-6 | -
CASSLEDRGEAFF | TGTGCCAGTAGTCTCGAGGACAGGGGTGAAGCTTTCTTT | TRBV19 | TRBD1 | TRBJ1-1 | -
CASSLRQGALTGELFF | TGTGCCAGTAGTTTACGACAGGGGGCGTTGACCGGGGAGCTGTTTTTT | TRBV19 | TRBD1 | TRBJ2-2 | few
CASSYTSGPSEQYF | TGTGCCAGCAGTTACACTAGCGGGCCATCGGAGCAGTACTTC | TRBV6-5 | TRBD2 | TRBJ2-7 | few
CASSPGQGRGYTF | TGTGCCAGCAGTCCAGGACAAGGAAGGGGCTACACCTTC | TRBV28 | - | TRBJ1-2 | -
CASSQAGTDTQYF | TGCGCCAGCAGCCAAGCCGGGACAGATACGCAGTATTTT | TRBV4-1 | - | TRBJ2-3 | -
CASSLAAGGHFNEQFF | TGTGCCAGCAGCTTAGCAGCGGGGGGCCATTTCAATGAGCAGTTCTTC | TRBV7-6 | TRBD2 | TRBJ2-1 | few
CASSHRRGSTEAFF | TGTGCCAGCAGCCACAGGCGGGGGAGCACTGAAGCTTTCTTT | TRBV6-5 | - | TRBJ1-1 | few
CASSFGTSNTEAFF | TGCGCCAGCAGCTTCGGGACATCCAACACTGAAGCCTTCTTT | TRBV4-3 | - | TRBJ1-1 | -
CSVEDRGATGNTIYF | TGCAGCGTTGAGGACCGGGGGGCAACTGGAAACACCATATATTTT | TRBV29-1 | - | TRBJ1-3 | few
CASSLMTGANQPQHF | TGTGCCAGCAGCTTAATGACAGGGGCAAATCAGCCCCAGCATTTT | TRBV7-2 | TRBD1 | TRBJ1-5 | few
CASSLEAGDRGNEQYF | TGCGCCAGCAGCTTGGAGGCCGGGGACAGGGGCAACGAGCAGTACTTC | TRBV5-1 | TRBD1 | TRBJ2-7 | few
CASSLRPDANTGELFF | TGCGCCAGCAGTTTGAGGCCGGATGCGAACACCGGGGAGCTGTTTTTT | TRBV23-1 | - | TRBJ2-2 | few